The rows below give T cell receptor beta chains drawn from one sample of a study of beta chain features in type 1 diabetes. Method: immunoSEQ multiplex PCR; TCRdb's copy keeps in-frame clones and lacks some. The sample carries roughly 250,000 clones, 9% to 10% recorded once. The sequenced sample was naive CD4+ T cells from blood. These receptors were collected from a woman aged 18-29 years in good health. CDR3s include the opening cysteine and the closing phenylalanine or tryptophan. The D gene is left open where the match is weak. Size is stated for part of the rows, as once, few or many counts, or as a class when the clone is expanded.

clone_size | d_call | j_call | v_call | cdr3_aa | cdr3_nt
few | NA | TRBJ2-4 | TRBV6-1 | CASSEDPSIAKNIQYF | TGTGCCAGCAGTGAAGACCCGTCTATAGCCAAAAACATTCAGTACTTC
NA | NA | TRBJ1-2 | TRBV5-4 | CASSLPGGNGYTF | TGTGCCAGCAGCTTGCCGGGGGGGAACGGCTACACCTTC
NA | NA | TRBJ1-1 | TRBV5-1 | CASRGYTEAFF | TGCGCCAGCCGGGGGTACACTGAAGCTTTCTTT
few | TRBD2 | TRBJ2-2 | TRBV25-1 | CASQREGRTGELFF | TGTGCCAGCCAGCGGGAGGGCCGGACCGGGGAGCTGTTTTTT
NA | NA | TRBJ1-1 | TRBV7-8 | CASSYRRNTEAFF | TGTGCCAGCAGCTACAGGAGGAACACTGAAGCTTTCTTT
few | NA | TRBJ2-7 | TRBV30 | CAWSGIHRWTLRDEQYF | TGTGCCTGGAGTGGGATTCACCGGTGGACTCTAAGGGACGAGCAGTACTTC
few | NA | TRBJ2-7 | TRBV29-1 | CSVEQGLNYEQYF | TGCAGCGTTGAACAGGGCTTGAACTACGAGCAGTACTTC
NA | TRBD1 | TRBJ1-2 | TRBV7-9 | CASSLGGDRSHGYTF | TGTGCCAGCAGCTTAGGGGGGGACAGGTCGCATGGCTACACCTTC
few | TRBD2 | TRBJ2-3 | TRBV15 | CATSGTSGGITDTQYF | TGTGCCACCAGCGGAACTAGCGGGGGAATTACAGATACGCAGTATTTT
few | TRBD2 | TRBJ2-3 | TRBV7-7 | CASSPQSPGRGTDTQYF | TGTGCCAGCAGCCCCCAGAGCCCCGGGAGGGGCACAGATACGCAGTATTTT
NA | NA | TRBJ1-2 | TRBV6-5 | CASSTTINYGYTF | TGTGCCAGCAGCACGACAATTAACTATGGCTACACCTTC
NA | TRBD1 | TRBJ1-1 | TRBV30 | CAWTGTVEAFF | TGTGCCTGGACCGGGACAGTCGAAGCTTTCTTT